One T cell receptor beta chain is described in this entry. No antigen is known for it. Trimming cost V 7 bases and J 5 bases; bases outside gene matches: 8. CDR3 length: 14 amino acids. Germline V gene lookup returns CDR1 SQVTM and CDR2 ANQGSEA. The sample originates from a study of T cells in Graves' hyperthyroidism and ophthalmopathy. Regarding the study as a whole: The blood repertoire included most of the expanded thyroid clonotypes above 0.001. Before onset, by a median of around six months, the model predicted ophthalmopathy.

Regions amplified from RNA transcripts were the TCR beta CDR3 regions. HTBI primers were the set used in a first-round RT-PCR of the TCR CDR3. TCRdb recomputed calls from the multiplex PCR reads with MiXCR, one row per CDR3 protein. The sample lists about 620,000 distinct CDR3 sequences, about 17% seen once, with around 4% in the top ten. Graves' hyperthyroidism showing no ophthalmopathy progression within 18 months was considered stable. The study based diagnoses on clinical symptoms, serum thyroxine and TRAb, thyroid ultrasound and orbital computed tomography. The sequence was obtained from a woman aged 30 to 39 with Graves' hyperthyroidism. The chain employs TRBV29-1 and TRBJ2-5; 12 positions match TRBD2. Sequencing used blood. The CDR3 loop reads CSGATSGRGETQYF. The CDR3 DNA reads TGCAGCGGAGCGACTAGCGGGAGAGGGGAGACCCAGTACTTC.